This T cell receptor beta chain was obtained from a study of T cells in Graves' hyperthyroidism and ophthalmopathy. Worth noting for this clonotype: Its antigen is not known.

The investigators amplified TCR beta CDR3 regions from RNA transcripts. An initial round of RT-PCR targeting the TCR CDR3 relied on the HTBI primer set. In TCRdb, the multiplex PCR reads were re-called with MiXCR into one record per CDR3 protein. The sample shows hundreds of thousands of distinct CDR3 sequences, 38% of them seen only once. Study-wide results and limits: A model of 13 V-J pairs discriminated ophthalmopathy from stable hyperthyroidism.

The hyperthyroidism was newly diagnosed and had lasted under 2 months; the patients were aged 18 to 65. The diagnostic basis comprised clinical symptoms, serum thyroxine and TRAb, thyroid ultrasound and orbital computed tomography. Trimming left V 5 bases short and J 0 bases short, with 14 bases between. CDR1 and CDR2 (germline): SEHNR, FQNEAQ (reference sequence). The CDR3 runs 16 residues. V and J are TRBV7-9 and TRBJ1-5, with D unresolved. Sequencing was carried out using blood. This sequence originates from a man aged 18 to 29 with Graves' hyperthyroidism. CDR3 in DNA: TGTGCCAGCAGCCTCCGGTGGGGTTATAGCAATCAGCCCCAGCATTTT. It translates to CASSLRWGYSNQPQHF.